The 24 T cell receptor beta chains below were found in one sample sequenced in a study of blood T cell repertoires in COVID-19. The method was immunoSEQ multiplex PCR; TCRdb's version includes in-frame clones alone and lacks a portion of them. The sample carries under 300,000 clones, about 93% recorded once. Sequencing input: PBMCs or T cells enriched from blood (not recorded which). All receptors come from a woman under 30 who had recovered from COVID-19.

This sequence joins TRBV3-1 (or the pseudogene TRBV3-2) and TRBJ1-3, with 11 bases that match TRBD1. This CDR3 comprises 19 residues. The germline V gene encodes CDR1 LGHDT and CDR2 YNNKEL (reference sequence). Germline trimming cut 4 bases from V and 7 bases from J; bases unmatched to any gene: 18. CDR3 coding DNA: TGTGCCAGCAGCCCCTATTCCTTATCCGGGACAGGGGGACGGAACACCATATATTTT. The encoded protein is CASSPYSLSGTGGRNTIYF.

The CDR3 here is CASSGDMNTEAFF. Written as DNA, the CDR3 is TGTGCCAGCAGCGGCGACATGAACACTGAAGCTTTCTTT. The V and J genes are TRBV7-9 and TRBJ1-1; D remains unclear. This CDR3 has 13 amino acids. V was trimmed by 5 bases and J by 0 bases, leaving 7 bases between them. Per the germline V gene, CDR1 is SEHNR and CDR2 is FQNEAQ (reference sequence). Using reference TRBV7-9 and TRBJ1-1 for the parts outside the CDR3, the full variable domain is DTGVSQNPRHKITKRGQNVTFRCDPISEHNRLYWYRQTLGQGPEFLTYFQNEAQLEKSRLLSDRFSAERPKGSFSTLEIQRTEQGDSAMYLCASSGDMNTEAFFGQGTRLTVV.

This sequence joins TRBV7-9 and TRBJ1-1, with 8 nucleotides matching TRBD1. V lost 5 bases and J lost 2; bases outside the gene matches: 7. This CDR3 has 15 amino acids. The germline V gene encodes CDR1 SEHNR and CDR2 FQNEAQ (reference sequence). CDR3 sequence: CASSKQGGDNTEAFF. CDR3 DNA: TGTGCCAGCAGCAAACAGGGGGGTGACAACACTGAAGCTTTCTTT.

The chain employs TRBV9 and TRBJ2-3; TRBD2 matches 8 bases. The J segment lost 3 bases and the V segment lost 0 bases, leaving 12 bases of the junction unmatched. The germline CDR1 and CDR2 sequences are SGDLS and YYNGEE. This CDR3 contains 18 residues. The CDR3 DNA follows: TGTGCCAGCAGCGTAGGATGGTCGACTAGCGTGGGTACAGATACGCAGTATTTT. This gives the protein CASSVGWSTSVGTDTQYF.

The rearrangement links TRBV28 to TRBJ2-5; perhaps TRBD2 as D (6 bases). This CDR3 contains 13 residues. The V gene lost 2 bases and the J gene lost 5 bases, with 9 bases spanning the gap. Germline values: CDR1 MDHEN, CDR2 SYDVKM. This chain's CDR3 is CASSLLALETQYF. The DNA of the CDR3 is TGTGCCAGCAGTTTACTAGCGTTGGAGACCCAGTACTTC.

This clone was recorded only once. The DNA of the CDR3 is TGTGCCATCAGTGCAAGGTCTTCGGGACACAGCACAGATACGCAGTATTTT. Protein sequence: CAISARSSGHSTDTQYF. The chain has TRBV10-3 and TRBJ2-3; tentatively, D is TRBD1 (6 bases). The CDR3 loop spans 17 amino acids. The germline V gene encodes CDR1 ENHRY and CDR2 SYGVKD. V lost 4 bases and J 0 bases, leaving 17 bases between the germline ends.

This chain uses TRBV27 with TRBJ2-2; TRBD2 is a possible D gene (5 bases). Trimming cost V 8 bases and J 2 bases, with 9 bases left between them. CDR1 is MNHEY and CDR2 is SMNVEV in the germline V gene (reference sequence). The CDR3 sequence is 13 residues long. CDR3 DNA: TGTGCCAGCGCCAGACTAAACACCGGGGAGCTGTTTTTT. Translation: CASARLNTGELFF.

This chain joins TRBV11-2 and TRBJ2-5, with D perhaps TRBD2 (6 bases). Trimming shortened V by 1 base and J by 0 bases, and 12 bases separated the two germline ends. The CDR3 totals 16 residues. Germline V gene lookup returns CDR1 SGHAT and CDR2 FQNNGV. The CDR3 loop is CASSLGLAGYQETQYF. The DNA of the CDR3 is TGTGCCAGCAGCTTAGGTTTGGCGGGGTACCAAGAGACCCAGTACTTC.

V and J are TRBV2 and TRBJ2-5; TRBD1 matches 9 bases. Germline V gene lookup returns CDR1 SNHLY and CDR2 FYNNEI. The V gene end was trimmed by 8 bases and the J gene end by 5 bases; junction bases not matched to a gene: 9. The CDR3 extends over 14 amino acids. The CDR3 nucleotides are TGTGCCAGCGCCCGGGACAGGGCGATGGAGACCCAGTACTTC. It yields the protein CASARDRAMETQYF.

This chain uses TRBV15 with TRBJ1-2; D not certain. The germline V gene has CDR1 LNHNV and CDR2 YYDKDF (reference sequence). Between the trimmed V and J ends, which lost 3 bases and 2 bases, there was a span of 10 bases. The CDR3 has 14 amino acids. Written as DNA, the CDR3 is TGTGCCACCAGCAGTGCGGGCAGCAACTATGGCTACACCTTC. It yields the protein CATSSAGSNYGYTF.

The genes are TRBV6-5 and TRBJ2-7; D is possibly TRBD2 (7 bases). The germline V and J ends were trimmed by 8 bases and 6 bases, with 17 bases remaining between them. The CDR3 is 13 residues long. Germline V gene data show CDR1 as MNHEY and CDR2 as SVGAGI. DNA for the CDR3: TGTGCCAGCTACTTGGGAGGGGGTAGCGAGCAGTACTTC. Translation: CASYLGGGSEQYF.

The chain links TRBV7-9 to TRBJ2-1; 10 nucleotides line up with TRBD2. With V trimmed by 5 bases and J by 5 bases, 9 bases remained unmatched. This CDR3 is 16 amino acids long. CDR1 SEHNR and CDR2 FQNEAQ come from the germline V gene (reference sequence). The CDR3 loop reads CASSPATSGLHNEQFF. CDR3 DNA sequence: TGTGCCAGCAGCCCAGCGACTAGCGGGCTTCACAATGAGCAGTTCTTC.

V is TRBV19 and J is TRBJ1-5, with 8 bases fitting TRBD1. Germline loops: CDR1 LNHDA, CDR2 SQIVND (reference sequence). Germline trimming cut 5 bases from V and 6 bases from J; bases unmatched to any gene: 6. This CDR3 is built from 14 residues. The chain's CDR3 is CASSSTGAGQPQHF. The CDR3 DNA is TGTGCCAGTAGTTCGACAGGGGCGGGTCAGCCCCAGCATTTT.

The genes are TRBV2 and TRBJ1-4; D gene uncertain. Trimming removed 6 bases at V and 5 bases at J, with 16 bases between. CDR1 is SNHLY, CDR2 FYNNEI, per germline. This CDR3 contains 15 residues. The CDR3 coding sequence is TGTGCCAGCAGCGCCTGGGAGTCCCCGAATGAAAAACTGTTTTTT. Translated: CASSAWESPNEKLFF. The full variable domain, its missing parts supplied by reference TRBV2 and TRBJ1-4, is EPEVTQTPSHQVTQMGQEVILRCVPISNHLYFYWYRQILGQKVEFLVSFYNNEISEKSEIFDDQFSVERPDGSNFTLKIRSTKLEDSAMYFCASSAWESPNEKLFFGSGTQLSVL.

CDR3 protein: CASSRGDGSEAFF. CDR3 nucleotides: TGTGCCAGCAGCCGGGGAGATGGCTCTGAAGCTTTCTTT. The V call is TRBV5-4, the J call TRBJ1-1; D gene unclear. Trimming left V 4 bases short and J 6 bases short, with 13 bases between. The germline V gene encodes CDR1 SGHNT and CDR2 YYREEE (reference sequence). The CDR3 runs to 13 residues.

The J gene is TRBJ1-2, the V gene TRBV3-1 (or the pseudogene TRBV3-2), with D hard to call. This CDR3 contains 13 residues. Germline CDR1 reads LGHDT; CDR2 reads YNNKEL (reference sequence). V dropped 0 bases and J dropped 6 bases, with 8 bases sitting between them. CDR3 sequence reads: CASSQDWANGYTF. CDR3 coding DNA: TGTGCCAGCAGCCAAGATTGGGCAAATGGCTACACCTTC.

The chain recombines TRBV5-1 with TRBJ2-7; TRBD1 is a possible D gene (5 bases). In germline, CDR1 is SGHRS, CDR2 YFSETQ. With 4 bases removed from V and 5 bases from J, the gap between germline ends came to 10 bases. This CDR3 is built from 12 residues. The CDR3 DNA is TGCGCCAGCAGCCAGGGTAGAGACGAGCAGTACTTC. Amino acids: CASSQGRDEQYF.

This clone was detected only once. The chain carries TRBV9 and TRBJ2-3; the D gene is possibly TRBD1 (5 bases). Trimming removed 0 bases from V and 5 bases from J, with 10 bases in between. The CDR3 loop spans 14 amino acids. The germline V gene encodes CDR1 SGDLS and CDR2 YYNGEE. DNA for the CDR3: TGTGCCAGCAGCGTAGCCAGGGCAGTAGATACGCAGTATTTT. As protein: CASSVARAVDTQYF. The variable domain in full, completed from reference TRBV9 and TRBJ2-3, reads DSGVTQTPKHLITATGQRVTLRCSPRSGDLSVYWYQQSLDQGLQFLIQYYNGEERAKGNILERFSAQQFPDLHSELNLSSLELGDSALYFCASSVARAVDTQYFGPGTRLTVL.

Here the CDR3 DNA reads TGCAGTGCTAGTCCTAGCGGGAGAACCCATGAGCAGTTCTTC. This encodes CSASPSGRTHEQFF. This rearrangement joins TRBV20-1 to TRBJ2-1; TRBD2 matches 10 bases. CDR1 and CDR2 from the germline V gene are DFQATT and SNEGSKA (reference sequence). V gave up 3 bases and J gave up 8 bases; unmatched junction bases: 7. This CDR3 region has 14 residues.

The rearrangement links TRBV7-8 to TRBJ2-7; 7 bases agree with TRBD2. CDR3 length equals 15 residues. Germline V CDR1 and CDR2: SGHVS, FQNEAQ. J lost 4 bases, V lost 8 bases, and 14 bases had no gene match. The CDR3 is CASGLRSGIQYEQYF. CDR3 nucleotides: TGTGCCAGCGGCCTTCGGAGCGGGATCCAGTACGAGCAGTACTTC. Based on the CDR3 plus reference TRBV7-8 and TRBJ2-7, the full variable domain is GAGVSQSPRYKVAKRGQDVALRCDPISGHVSLFWYQQALGQGPEFLTYFQNEAQLDKSGLPSDRFFAERPEGSVSTLKIQRTQQEDSAVYLCASGLRSGIQYEQYFGPGTRLTVT.

The chain carries TRBV2 and TRBJ2-5, with D possibly matching TRBD1 (6 bases). Trimming removed 5 bases from V and 1 base from J, with 8 bases in between. The CDR3 is 13 residues long. Per germline, CDR1 SNHLY and CDR2 FYNNEI. CDR3 DNA: TGTGCCAGCAGTTACAGGGTCCAAGAGACCCAGTACTTC. Residues: CASSYRVQETQYF.

The gene calls are TRBV2 and TRBJ2-4, with 7 bases aligning to TRBD1. The germline CDR1 and CDR2 sequences are SNHLY and FYNNEI. The V and J ends lost 4 bases and 0 bases, in that order; junction bases with no gene match: 3. This CDR3 is 15 amino acids long. The chain's CDR3 is CASSGKGAAKNIQYF. CDR3 coding DNA: TGTGCCAGCAGTGGGAAGGGGGCAGCCAAAAACATTCAGTACTTC.

This chain connects TRBV5-4 to TRBJ1-3; D is unresolved. Germline values: CDR1 SGHNT, CDR2 YYREEE (reference sequence). V was clipped by 0 bases and J by 4 bases, with 8 bases between them. The length of the CDR3 is 14 residues. The CDR3 nucleotides read TGTGCCAGCAGCTTGGGCCTAACGGGAAACACCATATATTTT. It translates to CASSLGLTGNTIYF. Combining the CDR3 with reference TRBV5-4 and TRBJ1-3 gives the whole variable domain ETGVTQSPTHLIKTRGQQVTLRCSSQSGHNTVSWYQQALGQGPQFIFQYYREEENGRGNFPPRFSGLQFPNYSSELNVNALELDDSALYLCASSLGLTGNTIYFGEGSWLTVV.

This chain connects TRBV6-5 to TRBJ1-2; D not certain. Germline V lookup: CDR1 MNHEY, CDR2 SVGAGI. This CDR3 comprises 15 residues. The V and J ends lost 1 base and 1 base respectively, with 10 bases between them. The CDR3 loop reads CASSYFRGNNYGYTF. The CDR3 DNA follows: TGTGCCAGCAGTTACTTCCGCGGTAATAACTATGGCTACACCTTC.